This TCR beta chain was obtained from a study of blood T cell repertoires in COVID-19. Study-wide background: Sample material is recorded as cDNA or gDNA derived from T cells, B-cell-depleted T cells, or PBMCs.

Clinical history as reported by participants underpinned cohort assignment. The V gene's germline CDR1 is MNHEY and CDR2 SMNVEV (reference sequence). The V end was cut by 2 bases, the J end by 0 bases, with 11 bases between. CDR3 length: 16 amino acids. Authors' methods: Amplification with reference gene primers provided the estimates of nucleated cell counts. Using immunoSEQ multiplex PCR, the repertoire was profiled, and TCRdb retains in-frame clones only, with some absent. That table is the source of V, J and clone size, and D and trimming were worked out from the DNA. This sample carries hundreds of thousands of clones, more than 75% of them seen once, and the ten largest clones take 2.6%.

The receptor was derived from a man aged 60-69 years who had recovered from COVID-19. Material: PBMCs or T cells enriched from blood (not recorded which). The V call is TRBV27, the J call TRBJ1-5, with D perhaps TRBD1 (6 bases). The CDR3 DNA reads as TGTGCCAGCAGTTTAACACGGACAGTTAGCAATCAGCCCCAGCATTTT. The encoded protein is CASSLTRTVSNQPQHF.